The 26 T cell receptor beta chains listed next were all sequenced from one sample in a study of OX40 agonist ivuxolimab in advanced cancers. Sequenced by immunoSEQ multiplex PCR; TCRdb stores in-frame clones only, minus some. The data hold about 47,000 clones, with 84% observed a single time. This specimen was CD4+ or CD8+ T cells sorted from blood, taken in a trial of the OX40 agonist ivuxolimab. The receptors were gathered from an adult with an advanced solid tumor such as melanoma, head and neck, liver or kidney cancer.

Points on this clone: This may be a read error, as it is one base from a much larger clone. The chain links TRBV28 to TRBJ1-1; D not certain. The V gene's germline CDR1 is MDHEN and CDR2 SYDVKM. The CDR3 runs 13 residues. Trimming shortened V by 2 bases and J by 1 base, and 5 bases separated the two germline ends. CDR3 sequence (DNA): TGTGCCAGCAGTTTAGGAAGGAACACTGAAGCTTTCTTT. This codes for CASSLGRNTEAFF.

The chain couples TRBV4-2 to TRBJ2-7; 7 nucleotides agree with TRBD1. This CDR3 region has 16 residues. The V segment lost 1 base and the J segment 0 bases; nucleotides outside the gene matches: 6. The V gene's germline CDR1 is LGHNA and CDR2 YNFKEQ. This chain's CDR3 is CASSQALTGSSYEQYF. CDR3 DNA sequence: TGTGCCAGCAGCCAAGCACTGACAGGGAGCTCCTACGAGCAGTACTTC.

The rearrangement links TRBV4-1 to TRBJ2-1; TRBD2 matches 10 bases. V gave up 1 base and J gave up 4 bases; unmatched junction bases: 1. This CDR3 has 15 residues. In germline, CDR1 is MGHRA, CDR2 YSYEKL. For the CDR3, the DNA is TGCGCCAGCAGCCAAGTAGCGGGGGGATACAATGAGCAGTTCTTC. Amino acid sequence: CASSQVAGGYNEQFF.

This rearrangement joins TRBV2 to TRBJ1-1, with D unresolved. This CDR3 comprises 12 residues. Trimming removed 6 bases from V and 11 bases from J, with 16 bases in between. CDR1 and CDR2 from the germline V gene are SNHLY and FYNNEI. CDR3 sequence: CASSGLPSVAFF. The CDR3 bases are TGTGCCAGCAGCGGGCTCCCCAGTGTGGCTTTCTTT. The entire variable domain, with the rest obtained from reference TRBV2 and TRBJ1-1, is as follows: EPEVTQTPSHQVTQMGQEVILRCVPISNHLYFYWYRQILGQKVEFLVSFYNNEISEKSEIFDDQFSVERPDGSNFTLKIRSTKLEDSAMYFCASSGLPSVAFFGQGTRLTVV.

The chain links TRBV9 to TRBJ2-1, with a possible D match to TRBD1 (6 bases). The CDR3 covers 11 residues. Trimming cost V 3 bases and J 10 bases, with 8 bases left between them. Germline values: CDR1 SGDLS, CDR2 YYNGEE. The chain's CDR3 is CASSGTGEQFF. In DNA form, the CDR3 reads TGTGCCAGCAGCGGCACAGGGGAGCAGTTCTTC.

The chain joins TRBV14 to TRBJ1-1; D might be TRBD1 (6 bases). The V end lost 4 bases, the J end lost 0 bases, and 12 bases lay between the germline ends. Per the germline V gene, CDR1 is SGHDN and CDR2 is FVKESK. This CDR3 has 15 residues. CDR3 sequence reads: CASSPWEGVNTEAFF. The CDR3 DNA reads as TGTGCCAGCAGCCCCTGGGAGGGGGTGAACACTGAAGCTTTCTTT.

The rearrangement uses TRBV11-2 and TRBJ2-1; 7 bases map to TRBD2. This CDR3 has 14 residues. V lost 1 base to trimming and J lost 3 bases; unmatched junction nucleotides: 0. Germline CDR1 is SGHAT and CDR2 is FQNNGV. In DNA form, the CDR3 reads TGTGCCAGCAGCTTAGCTAGCGGCTACAATGAGCAGTTCTTC. Translated, it gives CASSLASGYNEQFF.

This rearrangement joins TRBV27 to TRBJ2-7, with a weak D call TRBD1 (8 bases). Trimming shortened V by 2 bases and J by 3 bases, and 14 bases separated the two germline ends. CDR3 length: 15 amino acids. Germline loops: CDR1 MNHEY, CDR2 SMNVEV (reference sequence). The CDR3 sequence: CASSLGGDRFYEQYF. CDR3 DNA sequence: TGTGCCAGCAGTTTAGGGGGGGACAGGTTCTACGAGCAGTACTTC.

A few counts support this clone. The chain has TRBV11-2 and TRBJ1-2; 10 bases are a match to TRBD1. CDR3 length equals 15 residues. Per the germline V gene, CDR1 is SGHAT and CDR2 is FQNNGV. V shed 3 bases, J shed 1 base, and the junction held 2 bases outside the gene matches. The CDR3 reads CASSLTGGNNYGYTF. DNA for the CDR3: TGTGCCAGCAGCTTGACAGGGGGCAATAACTATGGCTACACCTTC.

The V and J genes are TRBV19 and TRBJ1-5; D remains unclear. CDR3 size: 16 residues. Germline-derived CDR1 and CDR2 are LNHDA and SQIVND (reference sequence). Trimming stripped 1 base from V and 6 bases from J, with 16 bases between. The CDR3 sequence: CASSIGGERVGQPQHF. The CDR3 nucleotides are TGTGCCAGTAGTATAGGTGGTGAGCGGGTCGGTCAGCCCCAGCATTTT.

This chain joins TRBV27 and TRBJ2-7; the D gene is possibly TRBD2 (6 bases). Germline lookup yields CDR1 MNHEY and CDR2 SMNVEV (reference sequence). The CDR3 has 13 residues. V lost 9 bases and J lost 7, with 19 bases in between. The CDR3 DNA follows: TGTGCCAGTTCCCCCGGGGGTTCTGAGGAGCAGTACTTC. Amino acid sequence: CASSPGGSEEQYF.

The chain uses TRBV29-1 and TRBJ2-5; TRBD2 matches 7 bases. J lost 0 bases, V lost 3 bases, and 10 bases had no gene match. The CDR3 covers 16 residues. Germline V gene data show CDR1 as SQVTM and CDR2 as ANQGSEA. In DNA, the CDR3 is TGCAGCGTTGACGGGCTAGCGGAAGAGTACCAAGAGACCCAGTACTTC. Translating gives CSVDGLAEEYQETQYF.

Turning to this clone: This sample includes further DNA sequences coding for the same CDR3. The chain recombines TRBV7-6 with TRBJ2-5; D is ambiguous. V was cut by 0 bases and J by 2 bases, with 7 bases left in between. Looked up from germline, CDR1 is SGHVS and CDR2 is FNYEAQ. This CDR3 region has 14 residues. As DNA, the CDR3 is TGTGCCAGCAGCTTAGCCGGCACGCAAGAGACCCAGTACTTC. Residues: CASSLAGTQETQYF.

V usage is TRBV4-2 and J usage is TRBJ1-1; 10 bases match TRBD1. Per the germline V gene, CDR1 is LGHNA and CDR2 is YNFKEQ. Trimming cost V 4 bases and J 4 bases; bases outside gene matches: 3. The CDR3 has 14 residues. The CDR3 coding sequence is TGTGCCAGCAGCCCCTGGACAGGGGGCACTGAAGCTTTCTTT. Translation: CASSPWTGGTEAFF.

This rearrangement joins TRBV6-5 to TRBJ2-1; 14 bases fit TRBD2. Germline CDR1 is MNHEY and CDR2 is SVGAGI. J was trimmed by 10 bases and V by 8 bases; bases with no gene match: 4. The CDR3 has 13 amino acids. This CDR3 is CASGLAGGGEQFF. CDR3 DNA: TGTGCCAGCGGACTAGCGGGAGGAGGGGAGCAGTTCTTC.

This chain connects TRBV9 to TRBJ1-2; tentatively, D is TRBD1 (6 bases). The germline CDR1 and CDR2 sequences are SGDLS and YYNGEE. The CDR3 spans 17 residues. Trimming removed 4 bases at V and 0 bases at J, with 19 bases between. CDR3 region: CASSLTDRTPANYGYTF. CDR3 bases: TGTGCCAGCAGCCTCACTGACAGGACACCAGCTAACTATGGCTACACCTTC.

The chain is built from TRBV28 and TRBJ1-5; no firm D call. The V and J ends lost 3 bases and 6 bases respectively, with 6 bases between them. Germline assignment: CDR1 MDHEN and CDR2 SYDVKM. CDR3 length: 12 residues. Here the CDR3 reads CASSFRSQPQHF. The CDR3 region has the DNA TGTGCCAGCAGTTTTAGGAGTCAGCCCCAGCATTTT.

This clone was seen just once. The chain joins TRBV7-2 to TRBJ1-4; TRBD1 aligns across 8 bases. The CDR3 is 15 residues long. J was trimmed by 7 bases and V by 1 base; bases with no gene match: 5. Germline lookup yields CDR1 SGHTA and CDR2 FQGNSA. DNA of the CDR3: TGTGCCAGCAGCTTAGAGGCAGGGGGCGGTGAAAAACTGTTTTTT. This translates into CASSLEAGGGEKLFF. Based on the CDR3 plus reference TRBV7-2 and TRBJ1-4, the full variable domain is GAGVSQSPSNKVTEKGKDVELRCDPISGHTALYWYRQSLGQGLEFLIYFQGNSAPDKSGLPSDRFSAERTGGSVSTLTIQRTQQEDSAVYLCASSLEAGGGEKLFFGSGTQLSVL.

The chain joins TRBV28 to TRBJ2-5; D possibly matches TRBD1 or TRBD2 (6 bases each). The germline V gene has CDR1 MDHEN and CDR2 SYDVKM. The V end lost 6 bases, the J end lost 4 bases, and 15 bases lay between the germline ends. The CDR3 length is 14 residues. The CDR3 region has the DNA TGTGCCAGCAGCCTGGTTGGGGGGCGAGAGACCCAGTACTTC. Translation: CASSLVGGRETQYF. Variable domain in full (rest from reference TRBV28 and TRBJ2-5): DVKVTQSSRYLVKRTGEKVFLECVQDMDHENMFWYRQDPGLGLRLIYFSYDVKMKEKGDIPEGYSVSREKKERFSLILESASTNQTSMYLCASSLVGGRETQYFGPGTRLLVL.

In its sample, this clone was seen a few times. This sample includes further DNA sequences coding for the same CDR3. The J gene is TRBJ2-4, the V gene TRBV19; 10 bases are shared with TRBD1. V was pared by 4 bases and J by 3 bases, with 3 bases of the junction left unmatched. Germline V gives CDR1 LNHDA, CDR2 SQIVND (reference sequence). The CDR3 runs 15 residues. The CDR3 spells CASSTDRGSKNIQYF. Here the CDR3 DNA reads TGTGCCAGTAGTACGGACAGGGGGAGCAAAAACATTCAGTACTTC.

V is TRBV6-1 and J is TRBJ2-4; D is perhaps TRBD2 (5 bases). The CDR3 length is 13 residues. Germline V lookup: CDR1 MNHNS, CDR2 SASEGT. CDR3 in amino acids: CAGEGWDKNIQYF. The CDR3 bases are TGTGCGGGCGAGGGCTGGGACAAAAACATTCAGTACTTC.

This clone appeared a single time. The chain links TRBV19 to TRBJ2-1; D is unresolved. V shed 3 bases and J shed 6 bases, with 9 bases lying between them. Germline CDR1 LNHDA, CDR2 SQIVND (reference sequence). CDR3 length: 13 amino acids. CDR3 nucleotides: TGTGCCAGTAGTATGGGCCTCTCCAATGAGCAGTTCTTC. Its translation: CASSMGLSNEQFF.

This clone was picked up a small number of times. V is TRBV21-1 and J is TRBJ2-2; the tabulated D call, TRBD2, remains unverified against the DNA. TRBV21-1 is described as a pseudogene. CDR3 length equals 15 residues. The CDR3: CASSYRDSITGELFF. CDR3 DNA sequence: TGTGCCAGCAGCTACCGGGACTCTATCACCGGGGAGCTGTTTTTT.

The chain uses TRBV9 and TRBJ2-2; no firm D call. The length of the CDR3 is 12 residues. Per the germline V gene, CDR1 is SGDLS and CDR2 is YYNGEE. Trimming removed 6 bases from V and 1 base from J, with 4 bases in between. CDR3 sequence: CASNQNTGELFF. In DNA, the CDR3 is TGTGCCAGCAACCAGAACACCGGGGAGCTGTTTTTT. Drawing the rest from reference TRBV9 and TRBJ2-2, the complete variable domain is DSGVTQTPKHLITATGQRVTLRCSPRSGDLSVYWYQQSLDQGLQFLIQYYNGEERAKGNILERFSAQQFPDLHSELNLSSLELGDSALYFCASNQNTGELFFGEGSRLTVL.

This clone was counted a few times. The chain carries TRBV13 and TRBJ2-3; TRBD2 aligns across 12 bases. Germline V gene lookup returns CDR1 PRHDT and CDR2 FYEKMQ (reference sequence). There are 15 residues in the CDR3. V lost 5 bases, J lost 3 bases, and 3 bases stayed unmatched. The CDR3 DNA reads as TGTGCCAGCAGCATTGGGACTAGCGGGACAGATACGCAGTATTTT. This encodes CASSIGTSGTDTQYF.

This clone was picked up one time. The V call is TRBV27, the J call TRBJ2-1; D unresolved. V lost 3 bases to trimming and J lost 4 bases, with 13 bases between them. In germline, CDR1 is MNHEY, CDR2 SMNVEV (reference sequence). The CDR3 has 15 amino acids. The DNA for the CDR3 is TGTGCCAGCAGTTTGGGCTCACTGGGTTACAATGAGCAGTTCTTC. As protein: CASSLGSLGYNEQFF.